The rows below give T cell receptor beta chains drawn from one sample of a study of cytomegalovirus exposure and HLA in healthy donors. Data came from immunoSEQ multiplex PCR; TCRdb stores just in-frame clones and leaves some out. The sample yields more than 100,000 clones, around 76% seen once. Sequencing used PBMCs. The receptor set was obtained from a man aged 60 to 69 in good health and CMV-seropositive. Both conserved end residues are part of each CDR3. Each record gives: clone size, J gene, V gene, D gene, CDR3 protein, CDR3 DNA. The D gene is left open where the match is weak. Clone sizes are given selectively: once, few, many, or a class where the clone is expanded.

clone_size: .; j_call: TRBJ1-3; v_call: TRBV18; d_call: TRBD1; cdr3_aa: CASSPGQGSTNTIYF; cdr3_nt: TGTGCCAGCTCACCGGGACAGGGATCAACAAACACCATATATTTT
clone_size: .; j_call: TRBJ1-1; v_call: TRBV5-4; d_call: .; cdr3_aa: CASSLAGGRNTEAFF; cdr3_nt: TGTGCCAGCAGCTTGGCCGGGGGGCGGAACACTGAAGCTTTCTTT
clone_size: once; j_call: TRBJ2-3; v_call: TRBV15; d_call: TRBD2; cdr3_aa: CATSRVGTTKSTDTQYF; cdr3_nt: TGTGCCACCAGCAGAGTCGGGACTACGAAGAGCACAGATACGCAGTATTTT
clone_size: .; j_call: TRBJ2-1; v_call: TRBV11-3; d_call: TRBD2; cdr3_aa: CASSLDLGRLAGGNEQFF; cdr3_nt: TGTGCCAGCAGCTTAGACTTGGGAAGGTTAGCGGGGGGTAATGAGCAGTTCTTC
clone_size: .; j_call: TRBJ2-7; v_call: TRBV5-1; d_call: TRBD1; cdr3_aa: CASSLSQGAFYEQYF; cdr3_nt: TGCGCCAGCAGCTTGAGCCAGGGGGCATTCTACGAGCAGTACTTC
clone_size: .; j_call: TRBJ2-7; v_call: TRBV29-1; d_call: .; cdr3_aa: CSVEGLDSESSYEQYF; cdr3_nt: TGCAGCGTTGAAGGTTTGGACAGCGAGAGCTCCTACGAGCAGTACTTC
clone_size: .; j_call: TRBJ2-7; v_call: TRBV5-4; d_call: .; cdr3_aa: CASSLDTVQEQYF; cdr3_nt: TGTGCCAGCAGCTTAGATACAGTTCAAGAGCAGTACTTC
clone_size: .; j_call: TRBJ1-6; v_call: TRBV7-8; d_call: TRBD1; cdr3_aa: CASSVGQGSNSPLHF; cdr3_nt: TGTGCCAGCAGCGTGGGACAGGGGTCTAATTCACCCCTCCACTTT
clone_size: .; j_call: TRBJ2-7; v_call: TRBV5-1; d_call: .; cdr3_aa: CASSHDRPTYEQYF; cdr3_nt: TGCGCCAGCAGCCATGACAGGCCAACCTACGAGCAGTACTTC
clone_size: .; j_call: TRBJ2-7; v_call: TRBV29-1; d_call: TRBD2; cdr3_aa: CSVEPSGRASYEQYF; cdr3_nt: TGCAGCGTTGAACCTAGCGGGAGGGCCTCCTACGAGCAGTACTTC
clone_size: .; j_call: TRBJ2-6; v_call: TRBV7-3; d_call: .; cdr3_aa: CSSSLENSGANVLTF; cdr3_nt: TGTTCCAGCAGCTTAGAGAACTCTGGGGCCAACGTCCTGACTTTC
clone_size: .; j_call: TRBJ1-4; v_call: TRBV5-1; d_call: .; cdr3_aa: CASGTGHGEKLFF; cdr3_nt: TGCGCCAGCGGCACAGGCCACGGAGAAAAACTGTTTTTT
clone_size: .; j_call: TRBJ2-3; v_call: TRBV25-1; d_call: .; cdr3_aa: CASSELEKTVADTQYF; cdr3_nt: TGTGCCAGCAGTGAATTAGAGAAGACAGTCGCAGATACGCAGTATTTT
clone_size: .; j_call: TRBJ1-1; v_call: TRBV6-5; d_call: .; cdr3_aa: CAIWEGSGTEAFF; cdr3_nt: TGTGCCATCTGGGAGGGGTCGGGAACTGAAGCTTTCTTT
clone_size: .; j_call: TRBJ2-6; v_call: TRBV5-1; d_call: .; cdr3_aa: CASSPRGSGANVLTF; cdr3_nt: TGCGCCAGCAGCCCTAGGGGCTCTGGGGCCAACGTCCTGACTTTC
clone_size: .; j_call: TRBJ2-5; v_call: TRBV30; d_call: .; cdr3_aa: CAWSRGAYQETQYF; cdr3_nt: TGTGCCTGGTCCCGGGGGGCCTACCAAGAGACCCAGTACTTC
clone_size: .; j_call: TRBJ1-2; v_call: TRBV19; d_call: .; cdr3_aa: CASSFGQNYGYTF; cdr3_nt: TGTGCCAGTAGTTTTGGCCAGAACTATGGCTACACCTTC
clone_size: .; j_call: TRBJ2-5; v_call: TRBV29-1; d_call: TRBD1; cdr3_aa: CSVGRDRVQETQYF; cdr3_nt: TGCAGCGTTGGCCGGGACAGGGTACAAGAGACCCAGTACTTC
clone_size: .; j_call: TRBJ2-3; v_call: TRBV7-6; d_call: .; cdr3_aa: CASSLLGGPTDTQYF; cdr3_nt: TGTGCCAGCAGCTTGTTGGGGGGGCCCACAGATACGCAGTATTTT
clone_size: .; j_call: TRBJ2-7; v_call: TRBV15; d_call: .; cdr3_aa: CATSSLSYEQYF; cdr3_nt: TGTGCCACCAGCAGTCTCTCCTACGAGCAGTACTTC
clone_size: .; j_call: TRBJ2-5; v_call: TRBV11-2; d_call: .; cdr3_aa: CASSRGQSQETQYF; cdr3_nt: TGTGCCAGCAGCCGTGGACAGTCGCAAGAGACCCAGTACTTC
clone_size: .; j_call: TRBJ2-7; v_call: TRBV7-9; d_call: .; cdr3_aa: CAGSDSRSSYEQYF; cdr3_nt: TGTGCCGGGTCGGACAGTCGAAGCTCCTACGAGCAGTACTTC
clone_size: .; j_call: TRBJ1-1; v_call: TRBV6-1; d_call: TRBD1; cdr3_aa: CASNRGLNTEAFF; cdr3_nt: TGTGCCAGCAACAGGGGATTGAACACTGAAGCTTTCTTT
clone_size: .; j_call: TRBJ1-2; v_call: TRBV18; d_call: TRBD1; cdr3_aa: CASSPLDREIGGYTF; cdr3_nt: TGTGCCAGCTCACCTCTTGACAGGGAGATTGGGGGCTACACCTTC
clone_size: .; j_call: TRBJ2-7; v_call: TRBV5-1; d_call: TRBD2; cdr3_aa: CASSPSPGLVSYEQYF; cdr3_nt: TGCGCCAGCAGCCCGTCCCCGGGACTAGTAAGCTACGAGCAGTACTTC
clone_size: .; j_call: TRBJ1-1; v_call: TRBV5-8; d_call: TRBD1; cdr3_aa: CASSLSLDRPYTEAFF; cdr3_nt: TGTGCCAGCAGCCTAAGCTTGGACAGGCCATACACTGAAGCTTTCTTT
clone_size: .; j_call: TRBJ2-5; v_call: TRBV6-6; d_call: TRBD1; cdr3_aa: CASSYSTGQETQYF; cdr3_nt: TGTGCCAGCAGTTACTCGACAGGGCAAGAGACCCAGTACTTC
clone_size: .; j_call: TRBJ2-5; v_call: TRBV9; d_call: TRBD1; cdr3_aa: CASSAGWTGGGQYF; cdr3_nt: TGTGCCAGCAGCGCGGGATGGACAGGGGGTGGCCAGTACTTC
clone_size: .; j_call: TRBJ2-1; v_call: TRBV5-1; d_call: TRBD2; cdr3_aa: CASSPGLAGGRGEQFF; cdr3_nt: TGCGCCAGCAGCCCCGGACTAGCGGGGGGTAGGGGTGAGCAGTTCTTC
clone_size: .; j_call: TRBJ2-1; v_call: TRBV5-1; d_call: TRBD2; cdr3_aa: CASSLGLAAYNEQFF; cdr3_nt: TGCGCCAGCAGCCTGGGACTAGCGGCCTACAATGAGCAGTTCTTC
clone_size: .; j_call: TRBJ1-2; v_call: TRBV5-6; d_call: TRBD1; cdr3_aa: CASSLNPGGSGYTF; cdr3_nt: TGTGCCAGCAGCTTAAATCCAGGGGGTAGTGGCTACACCTTC
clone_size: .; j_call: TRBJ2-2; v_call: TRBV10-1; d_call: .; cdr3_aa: CASSDRATGELFF; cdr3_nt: TGCGCCAGCAGTGACAGGGCTACCGGGGAGCTGTTTTTT
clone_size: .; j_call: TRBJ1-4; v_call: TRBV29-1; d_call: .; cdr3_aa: CSVLATNEKLFF; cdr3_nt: TGCAGCGTTCTTGCAACTAATGAAAAACTGTTTTTT
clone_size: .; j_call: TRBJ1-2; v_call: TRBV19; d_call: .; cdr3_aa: CASSIDKQGDYGYTF; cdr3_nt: TGTGCCAGTAGTATAGATAAGCAGGGCGACTATGGCTACACCTTC
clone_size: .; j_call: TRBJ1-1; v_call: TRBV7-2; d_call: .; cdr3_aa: CASSLRALEAFF; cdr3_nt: TGTGCCAGCAGCTTGAGGGCACTTGAAGCTTTCTTT
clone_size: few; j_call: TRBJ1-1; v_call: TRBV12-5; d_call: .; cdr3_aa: CASARDTEAFF; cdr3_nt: TGTGCTAGTGCCAGGGACACTGAAGCTTTCTTT
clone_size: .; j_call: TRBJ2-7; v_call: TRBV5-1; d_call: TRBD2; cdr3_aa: CASSQRGGTYEQYF; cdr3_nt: TGCGCCAGCAGCCAGCGGGGGGGTACCTACGAGCAGTACTTC
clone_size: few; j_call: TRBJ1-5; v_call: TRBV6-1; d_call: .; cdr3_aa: CASGGWTYSNQPQHF; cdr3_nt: TGTGCCAGCGGGGGGTGGACGTATAGCAATCAGCCCCAGCATTTT
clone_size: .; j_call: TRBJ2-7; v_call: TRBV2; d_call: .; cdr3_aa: CASRAGEIYEQYF; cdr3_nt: TGTGCCAGCAGAGCAGGGGAAATCTACGAGCAGTACTTC
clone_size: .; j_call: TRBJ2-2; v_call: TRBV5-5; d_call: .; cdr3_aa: CASLEPGGPNTGELFF; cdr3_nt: TGTGCCAGCCTTGAGCCCGGGGGACCGAACACCGGGGAGCTGTTTTTT
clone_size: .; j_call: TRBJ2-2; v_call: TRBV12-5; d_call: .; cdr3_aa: CASGAGTPNTGELFF; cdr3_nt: TGTGCTAGTGGTGCCGGGACACCGAACACCGGGGAGCTGTTTTTT
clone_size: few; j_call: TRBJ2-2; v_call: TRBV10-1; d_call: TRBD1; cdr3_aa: CASRPGQDTGELFF; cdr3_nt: TGCGCCAGCAGACCGGGACAGGACACCGGGGAGCTGTTTTTT
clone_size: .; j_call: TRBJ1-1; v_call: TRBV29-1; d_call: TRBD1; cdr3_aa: CSVAGGWGMNTEAFF; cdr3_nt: TGCAGCGTAGCAGGGGGATGGGGCATGAACACTGAAGCTTTCTTT
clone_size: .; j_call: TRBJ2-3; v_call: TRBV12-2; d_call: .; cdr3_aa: CASRLARQGPVTDTQYF; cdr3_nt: TGTGCAAGTCGCTTAGCCCGACAGGGGCCGGTCACAGATACGCAGTATTTT
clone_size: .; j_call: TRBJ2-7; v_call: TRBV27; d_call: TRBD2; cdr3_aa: CASSLDRLAGTYEQYF; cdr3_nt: TGTGCCAGCAGTTTAGATCGACTAGCGGGAACCTACGAGCAGTACTTC
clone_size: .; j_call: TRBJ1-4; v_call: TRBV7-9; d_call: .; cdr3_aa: CASSLSGVNEKLFF; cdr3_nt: TGTGCCAGCAGCTTATCCGGGGTTAATGAAAAACTGTTTTTT
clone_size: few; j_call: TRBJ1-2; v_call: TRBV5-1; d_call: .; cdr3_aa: CASRTNDGDGYTF; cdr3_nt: TGCGCCAGCAGGACCAACGACGGGGATGGCTACACCTTC
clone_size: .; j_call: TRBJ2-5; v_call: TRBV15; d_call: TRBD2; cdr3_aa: CATSTVAGGHQETQYF; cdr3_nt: TGTGCCACCAGCACGGTAGCGGGGGGCCACCAAGAGACCCAGTACTTC
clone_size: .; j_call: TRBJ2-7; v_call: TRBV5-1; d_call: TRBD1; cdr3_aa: CASSSHPLTGEGEQYF; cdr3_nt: TGCGCCAGCAGCTCCCACCCCCTAACAGGGGAAGGCGAGCAGTACTTC
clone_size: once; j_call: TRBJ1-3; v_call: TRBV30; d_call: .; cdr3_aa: CAWSVRNRARGNTIYF; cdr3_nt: TGTGCCTGGAGTGTACGAAACAGGGCACGCGGAAACACCATATATTTT
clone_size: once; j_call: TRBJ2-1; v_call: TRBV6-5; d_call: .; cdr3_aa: CATDRGGTHREQFF; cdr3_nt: TGTGCCACGGACCGGGGCGGGACTCACCGTGAGCAGTTCTTC
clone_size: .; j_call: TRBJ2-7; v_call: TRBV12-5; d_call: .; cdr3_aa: CASGSTRAGVAEQYF; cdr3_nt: TGTGCTAGTGGTTCCACGCGTGCAGGGGTGGCCGAGCAGTACTTC
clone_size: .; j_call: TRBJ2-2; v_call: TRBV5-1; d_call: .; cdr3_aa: CASSLQGYTGELFF; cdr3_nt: TGCGCCAGCAGCTTACAGGGCTACACCGGGGAGCTGTTTTTT
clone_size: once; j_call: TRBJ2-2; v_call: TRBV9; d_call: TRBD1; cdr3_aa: CASSGGQGTNTGELFF; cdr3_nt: TGTGCCAGCAGCGGAGGACAGGGGACGAACACCGGGGAGCTGTTTTTT
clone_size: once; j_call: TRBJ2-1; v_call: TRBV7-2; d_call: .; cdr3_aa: CASSARRDSYNEQFF; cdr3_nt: TGTGCCAGCAGCGCGAGACGGGATTCCTACAATGAGCAGTTCTTC
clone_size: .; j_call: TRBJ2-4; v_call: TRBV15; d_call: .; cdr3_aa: CATSRDITGYVKNIQYF; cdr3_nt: TGTGCCACCAGCAGAGACATCACAGGGTACGTCAAAAACATTCAGTACTTC
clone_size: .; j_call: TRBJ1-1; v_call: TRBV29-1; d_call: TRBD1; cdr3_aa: CSGRGPGTEAFF; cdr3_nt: TGCAGCGGCAGGGGGCCGGGAACTGAAGCTTTCTTT
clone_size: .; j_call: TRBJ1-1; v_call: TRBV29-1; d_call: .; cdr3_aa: CSVEEKGVAFF; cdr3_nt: TGCAGCGTTGAAGAAAAGGGGGTGGCTTTCTTT
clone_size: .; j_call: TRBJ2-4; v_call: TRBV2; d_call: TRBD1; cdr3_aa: CASSEDRVASQYF; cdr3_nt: TGTGCCAGCAGCGAGGACAGGGTCGCCAGTCAGTACTTC